This T cell receptor (beta chain) derives from a study of technical replicates of blood from a handful of donors. Data came from immunoSEQ multiplex PCR; TCRdb stores just in-frame clones and leaves some out. The sample yields under 15,000 clones, 70% to 80% seen once. Trimming left V 7 bases short and J 10 bases short, with 13 bases between. Germline values: CDR1 MNHEY, CDR2 SVGAGI. The CDR3 is made up of 12 amino acids. The sequenced sample was PBMCs. This chain joins TRBV6-5 and TRBJ1-4; no clear D. This TCR derives from a human donor in good health. The CDR3 spells CASIGPGRKLFF. As DNA, the CDR3 is TGTGCCAGCATTGGCCCCGGGAGAAAACTGTTTTTT.